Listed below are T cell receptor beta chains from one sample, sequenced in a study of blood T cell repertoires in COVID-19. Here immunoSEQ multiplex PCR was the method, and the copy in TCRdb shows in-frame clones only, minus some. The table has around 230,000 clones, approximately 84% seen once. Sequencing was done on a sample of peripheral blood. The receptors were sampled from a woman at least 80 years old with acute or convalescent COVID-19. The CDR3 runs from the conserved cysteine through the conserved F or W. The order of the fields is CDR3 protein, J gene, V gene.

CDR3 protein: CASSLSFRQVTDTQYF
J gene: TRBJ2-3
V gene: TRBV11-2

CDR3 protein: CASSANTPDRSIPNYGYTF
J gene: TRBJ1-2
V gene: TRBV4-1

CDR3 protein: CASSADRAVEQFF
J gene: TRBJ2-1
V gene: TRBV11-2

CDR3 protein: CASSQNSPGTEAFF
J gene: TRBJ1-1
V gene: TRBV14

CDR3 protein: CASSQSLAGVGEQYF
J gene: TRBJ2-7
V gene: TRBV3-1/TRBV3-2

CDR3 protein: CASSQLSGGATEQFF
J gene: TRBJ2-1
V gene: TRBV3-1/TRBV3-2

CDR3 protein: CASSYEQGVGNSPLHF
J gene: TRBJ1-6
V gene: TRBV6-5

CDR3 protein: CASSLRSSGDTQYF
J gene: TRBJ2-3
V gene: TRBV5-1

CDR3 protein: CASSPRTGGVSGNTIYF
J gene: TRBJ1-3
V gene: TRBV9

CDR3 protein: CAISEPREKLAFF
J gene: TRBJ1-1
V gene: TRBV10-3

CDR3 protein: CASSRRGTTQGETQYF
J gene: TRBJ2-5
V gene: TRBV3-1/TRBV3-2

CDR3 protein: CASSLSRTGLEKLFF
J gene: TRBJ1-4
V gene: TRBV28

CDR3 protein: CASSLERQVLGNQPQHF
J gene: TRBJ1-5
V gene: TRBV7-9

CDR3 protein: CASSLIGTSSNEQFF
J gene: TRBJ2-1
V gene: TRBV28

CDR3 protein: CASSPIDSSYGYTF
J gene: TRBJ1-2
V gene: TRBV28

CDR3 protein: CSVVKPGQGRAEQYF
J gene: TRBJ2-7
V gene: TRBV29-1

CDR3 protein: CASSLGPHTDTQYF
J gene: TRBJ2-3
V gene: TRBV7-8

CDR3 protein: CATSFGRGQALPDETQYF
J gene: TRBJ2-5
V gene: TRBV24-1

CDR3 protein: CASRRRQELNEKLFF
J gene: TRBJ1-4
V gene: TRBV19

CDR3 protein: CASSFGGQTGGSYNSPLHF
J gene: TRBJ1-6
V gene: TRBV27

CDR3 protein: CASSFPIGGGGPDTQYF
J gene: TRBJ2-3
V gene: TRBV6-2/TRBV6-3

CDR3 protein: CASPGQGWEKLFF
J gene: TRBJ1-4
V gene: TRBV27

CDR3 protein: CASLQGSSYNEQFF
J gene: TRBJ2-1
V gene: TRBV5-6

CDR3 protein: CAISEPQGQNYEQYF
J gene: TRBJ2-7
V gene: TRBV10-3

CDR3 protein: CASSRAGTNEKLFF
J gene: TRBJ1-4
V gene: TRBV27

CDR3 protein: CASSPLGHLYGYTF
J gene: TRBJ1-2
V gene: TRBV19

CDR3 protein: CATSETTGGEAFF
J gene: TRBJ1-1
V gene: TRBV24-1

CDR3 protein: CASSGRRRGTSVYEQYF
J gene: TRBJ2-7
V gene: TRBV6-1

CDR3 protein: CASSFSPTADTEAFF
J gene: TRBJ1-1
V gene: TRBV27

CDR3 protein: CASRPFGGNSNYGYTF
J gene: TRBJ1-2
V gene: TRBV9

CDR3 protein: CSVGSSWLEGSTDTQYF
J gene: TRBJ2-3
V gene: TRBV29-1

CDR3 protein: CASSPGLASDTQYF
J gene: TRBJ2-3
V gene: TRBV5-1

CDR3 protein: CASSARTGGNEKLFF
J gene: TRBJ1-4
V gene: TRBV7-9

CDR3 protein: CASSEALASTYEQYF
J gene: TRBJ2-7
V gene: TRBV6-1

CDR3 protein: CASSLGQGVGYTF
J gene: TRBJ1-2
V gene: TRBV5-1

CDR3 protein: CASSLGTGGNQPQHF
J gene: TRBJ1-5
V gene: TRBV3-1/TRBV3-2

CDR3 protein: CAISDPEQVWGGRSPLHF
J gene: TRBJ1-6
V gene: TRBV10-3